These 26 T cell receptor beta chains were sequenced from one sample in a study of shared clonotypes between healthy human individuals (dated by TCRdb to about 2020). Receptor libraries were prepared by the immunoSEQ multiplex PCR assay. TCRdb limited this immuneACCESS table to in-frame rearrangements with V and J called. A share of clones is missing; checked studies link under half to unresolved V genes, and the rest is unexplained. This sample gives roughly 2.2 million clones in total; more than 80% of them show up just once. 0.39% of the sample belongs to the ten largest clones. The sample comprised naive CD4+ T cells from PBMCs. Sample cell subset or site, as interpreted from the label and publication: CD45RA+ positively selected. The receptor set was obtained from a man aged 18 to 30 in good health. Some clones in this sample may be carry-over from other donors' samples.

The V gene is TRBV30, the J gene TRBJ2-7; D unclear. CDR1 is GTSNPN and CDR2 is SVGIG in the germline V gene (reference sequence). V lost 3 bases and J 0 bases, leaving 15 bases between the germline ends. CDR3 length: 15 amino acids. The CDR3 spells CAWRPISTVSYEQYF. The CDR3 nucleotides read TGTGCCTGGAGACCAATTTCAACAGTCTCCTACGAGCAGTACTTC. The full variable domain, with the rest looked up from reference TRBV30 and TRBJ2-7, is SQTIHQWPATLVQPVGSPLSLECTVEGTSNPNLYWYRQAAGRGLQLLFYSVGIGQISSEVPQNLSASRPQDRQFILSSKKLLLSDSGFYLCAWRPISTVSYEQYFGPGTRLTVT.

The rearrangement links TRBV7-8 to TRBJ1-3; D remains ambiguous. The CDR3 runs to 14 residues. Germline V gene data show CDR1 as SGHVS and CDR2 as FQNEAQ. Deletions cut 2 bases from V and 8 bases from J, with 13 bases between. CDR3 sequence reads: CASSLSTIGDTIYF. As DNA, the CDR3 is TGTGCCAGCAGCTTATCGACGATTGGGGACACCATATATTTT.

V gene TRBV19 combines with J gene TRBJ2-7, with 7 bases matching TRBD1. V lost 5 bases to trimming and J lost 4 bases; unmatched junction nucleotides: 2. The germline V gene has CDR1 LNHDA and CDR2 SQIVND (reference sequence). This CDR3 has 12 residues. This chain's CDR3 is CASSATGYEQYF. The CDR3 coding sequence is TGTGCCAGTAGTGCGACAGGGTACGAGCAGTACTTC. Full variable domain (outside the CDR3, taken from reference TRBV19 and TRBJ2-7): DGGITQSPKYLFRKEGQNVTLSCEQNLNHDAMYWYRQDPGQGLRLIYYSQIVNDFQKGDIAEGYSVSREKKESFPLTVTSAQKNPTAFYLCASSATGYEQYFGPGTRLTVT.

The chain recombines TRBV2 with TRBJ2-7, with TRBD2 identical over 9 bases. The CDR3 runs 16 residues. With V trimmed by 0 bases and J by 5 bases, 8 bases remained unmatched. The germline CDR1 and CDR2 sequences are SNHLY and FYNNEI. The CDR3: CASSEALASGAHEQYF. The CDR3 DNA is TGTGCCAGCAGTGAAGCGCTGGCTAGCGGGGCCCACGAGCAGTACTTC. Variable domain in full (rest from reference TRBV2 and TRBJ2-7): EPEVTQTPSHQVTQMGQEVILRCVPISNHLYFYWYRQILGQKVEFLVSFYNNEISEKSEIFDDQFSVERPDGSNFTLKIRSTKLEDSAMYFCASSEALASGAHEQYFGPGTRLTVT.

This clone came up once. The rearrangement links TRBV27 to TRBJ2-7; possible D gene TRBD2, 5 bases. With 5 bases removed from V and 2 bases from J, the gap between germline ends came to 13 bases. The CDR3 is 14 residues long. CDR1 is MNHEY, CDR2 SMNVEV, per germline (reference sequence). CDR3 protein: CASSPGFGAYEQYF. CDR3 coding DNA: TGTGCCAGCAGTCCCGGGTTCGGGGCCTACGAGCAGTACTTC.

The rearrangement joins TRBV4-1 to TRBJ2-3; TRBD2 aligns across 8 bases. Germline V CDR1 and CDR2: MGHRA, YSYEKL. The ends lost 4 bases at V and 4 bases at J; junction bases unmatched: 4. CDR3 length equals 14 residues. Here the CDR3 reads CASSLGGLADTQYF. The CDR3 DNA reads TGCGCCAGCAGCCTCGGGGGACTAGCAGATACGCAGTATTTT.

Comment on this clone: Other nucleotide sequences from this sample produce the same CDR3. The chain joins TRBV28 to TRBJ2-7; a possible D gene is TRBD1 (6 bases). V was pared by 3 bases and J by 7 bases, with 7 bases between. Looked up from germline, CDR1 is MDHEN and CDR2 is SYDVKM. There are 11 residues in the CDR3. The CDR3, as DNA: TGTGCCAGCAGTTTGGGGACAGAGCAGTACTTC. Its protein product is CASSLGTEQYF.

The rearrangement uses TRBV5-1 and TRBJ2-6; D is undetermined. Germline V gives CDR1 SGHRS, CDR2 YFSETQ. The CDR3 extends over 12 amino acids. V lost 0 bases to trimming and J lost 13 bases, with 8 bases between them. CDR3 sequence reads: CASSLVQEVLTF. The DNA of the CDR3 is TGCGCCAGCAGCTTGGTTCAGGAGGTCCTGACTTTC.

As for this clone: This specimen includes other DNA sequences encoding the same CDR3. This sequence joins TRBV27 and TRBJ2-6; 7 bases match TRBD2. The germline V gene has CDR1 MNHEY and CDR2 SMNVEV (reference sequence). With V trimmed by 3 bases and J by 2 bases, 1 base remained unmatched. The CDR3 totals 15 residues. The CDR3 protein is CASSFGGAGANVLTF. The CDR3 nucleotides are TGTGCCAGCAGTTTTGGGGGGGCTGGGGCCAACGTCCTGACTTTC.

The chain combines TRBV7-3 with TRBJ2-5; 11 bases match TRBD1. Germline CDR1 reads SGHTA; CDR2 reads FQGTGA. This CDR3 is 15 amino acids long. The junction had 6 bases not matched to a gene; V was cut back by 4 bases and J by 5 bases. CDR3 bases: TGTGCCAGCAGCTATGCCGGGACAGGGGGGGAGACCCAGTACTTC. Its protein product is CASSYAGTGGETQYF.

This clone has more than one count but fewer than ten. The chain couples TRBV25-1 to TRBJ1-2; 9 bases are a match to TRBD1. The ends lost 6 bases at V and 3 bases at J; junction bases unmatched: 5. Germline-derived CDR1 and CDR2 are MGHDK and SYGVNS. This CDR3 comprises 14 residues. DNA of the CDR3: TGTGCCAGCAGAGCGACAGGGGGACACTATGGCTACACCTTC. It encodes CASRATGGHYGYTF.

V gene TRBV5-1 combines with J gene TRBJ2-5, with 9 bases aligning to TRBD1. The DNA matches TRBJ2-7 better at its end, which makes the J call doubtful. CDR3 size: 15 residues. Germline values: CDR1 SGHRS, CDR2 YFSETQ. The CDR3 nucleotides read TGCGCCAGCAGCTTGGCCGGGACAGGGTCCCACGAGCAGTACTTC. Protein: CASSLAGTGSHEQYF.

This clone has just a few counts. V and J are TRBV6-1 and TRBJ1-1; D not resolved. The length of the CDR3 is 15 residues. Per the germline V gene, CDR1 is MNHNS and CDR2 is SASEGT. Trimming removed 1 base from V and 0 bases from J, with 9 bases in between. The CDR3, as DNA: TGTGCCAGCAGTGAAGTCAGCATCATGAACACTGAAGCTTTCTTT. Translated: CASSEVSIMNTEAFF.

CDR3 in amino acids: CASGQGHEQYF. CDR3 DNA sequence: TGTGCTAGTGGCCAAGGACACGAGCAGTACTTC. V usage is TRBV12-5 and J usage is TRBJ2-7; D ambiguous. Germline CDR1 and CDR2: LGHNT and FRNRAP. This CDR3 spans 11 amino acids. V shed 6 bases and J shed 5 bases, with 8 bases lying between them. The entire variable domain, with the rest obtained from reference TRBV12-5 and TRBJ2-7, is as follows: DARVTQTPRHKVTEMGQEVTMRCQPILGHNTVFWYRQTMMQGLELLAYFRNRAPLDDSGMPKDRFSAEMPDATLATLKIQPSEPRDSAVYFCASGQGHEQYFGPGTRLTVT.

On this clone: This sample includes further DNA sequences coding for the same CDR3. V usage is TRBV27 and J usage is TRBJ1-1, with D unresolved. This CDR3 spans 13 amino acids. Germline CDR1 is MNHEY and CDR2 is SMNVEV (reference sequence). V dropped 8 bases and J dropped 0 bases, with 10 bases sitting between them. DNA for the CDR3: TGTGCCAGCTCCTTGGGCCTGAACACTGAAGCTTTCTTT. Its translation is CASSLGLNTEAFF.

CDR3 sequence (DNA): TGCGCCAGCAGTCCGGGGCGGGGGCTGAGGTTGGACTATGGCTACACCTTC. Protein sequence: CASSPGRGLRLDYGYTF. The J gene is TRBJ1-2, the V gene TRBV4-1; D is possibly TRBD1 (6 bases). This CDR3 has 17 amino acids. V shed 6 bases and J shed 3 bases, with 23 bases lying between them. CDR1 MGHRA and CDR2 YSYEKL come from the germline V gene.

The chain couples TRBV28 to TRBJ2-1; weak D call: TRBD2 (6 bases). CDR3 length: 15 residues. The germline V and J ends were trimmed by 4 bases and 5 bases, with 15 bases remaining between them. The germline V gene has CDR1 MDHEN and CDR2 SYDVKM. This chain's CDR3 is CASSSGTGPHNEQFF. The CDR3 nucleotides read TGTGCCAGCAGTTCCGGGACTGGTCCCCACAATGAGCAGTTCTTC.

V usage is TRBV5-1 and J usage is TRBJ1-4, with D maybe TRBD1 (6 bases). This CDR3 has 15 residues. Germline V CDR1 and CDR2: SGHRS, YFSETQ. V lost 4 bases to trimming and J lost 7 bases, with 17 bases between them. The CDR3 protein is CASSPEGDRGEKLFF. The CDR3 coding sequence is TGCGCCAGCAGCCCGGAGGGGGACCGGGGTGAAAAACTGTTTTTT.

The genes are TRBV7-9 and TRBJ1-1, with unresolved D. The CDR3 runs to 12 residues. Trimming left V 6 bases short and J 7 bases short, with 12 bases between. Germline CDR1 SEHNR, CDR2 FQNEAQ (reference sequence). In DNA, the CDR3 is TGTGCCAGCAGTCACCCCCGTGTTGAAGCTTTCTTT. Translating it yields CASSHPRVEAFF.

The chain has TRBV5-1 and TRBJ2-7; either TRBD1 or TRBD2 may fit D (5 bases each). The CDR3 covers 14 residues. In germline, CDR1 is SGHRS, CDR2 YFSETQ. The CDR3 coding sequence is TGCGCAGCCGCCAGGGACCCGAGCTCCTACGAGCAGTACTTC. It translates to CAAARDPSSYEQYF. The complete variable domain, with remaining parts taken from reference TRBV5-1 and TRBJ2-7, reads KAGVTQTPRYLIKTRGQQVTLSCSPISGHRSVSWYQQTPGQGLQFLFEYFSETQRNKGNFPGRFSGRQFSNSRSEMNVSTLELGDSALYLCAAARDPSSYEQYFGPGTRLTVT.

The chain employs TRBV14 and TRBJ2-7, with D unclear. Germline V gives CDR1 SGHDN, CDR2 FVKESK. The V end was cut by 3 bases, the J end by 7 bases, with 13 bases between. This CDR3 is built from 13 residues. The DNA of the CDR3 is TGTGCCAGCAGCCAGACTCCCCCTTGGGAGCAGTACTTC. Translated, it gives CASSQTPPWEQYF.

The gene calls are TRBV7-9 and TRBJ2-7; 15 positions agree with TRBD2. After removal of 5 bases from V and 7 bases from J, the junction contained 6 bases not matched to a gene. Germline V CDR1 and CDR2: SEHNR, FQNEAQ (reference sequence). This CDR3 region has 15 residues. The CDR3, as DNA: TGTGCCAGCAGCGCCTCCGGGACTAGCGGGAGGGAGCAGTACTTC. Translated: CASSASGTSGREQYF.

The chain employs TRBV6-1 and TRBJ2-1; tentatively, D is TRBD2 (5 bases). The CDR3 covers 14 residues. Germline V lookup: CDR1 MNHNS, CDR2 SASEGT. Trimming stripped 1 base from V and 8 bases from J, with 12 bases between. CDR3 in amino acids: CASSEVGGRDEQFF. The CDR3 DNA sequence: TGTGCCAGCAGTGAAGTAGGAGGCCGGGATGAGCAGTTCTTC.

The chain carries TRBV5-4 and TRBJ1-4; D may be TRBD1 (6 bases). V dropped 4 bases and J dropped 4 bases, with 17 bases sitting between them. There are 16 residues in the CDR3. CDR1 and CDR2 (germline): SGHNT, YYREEE (reference sequence). CDR3 nucleotide sequence: TGTGCCAGCAGCCAGACAGGAGGGGCGGGTAATGAAAAACTGTTTTTT. Amino acid sequence: CASSQTGGAGNEKLFF.

J is TRBJ1-4 and V is TRBV9; D not certain. Germline V CDR1 and CDR2: SGDLS, YYNGEE. This CDR3 has 15 amino acids. Trimming removed 1 base from V and 8 bases from J, with 15 bases in between. CDR3: CASSVTPTSGEKLFF. CDR3 nucleotides: TGTGCCAGCAGCGTAACACCTACATCTGGGGAAAAACTGTTTTTT. Together with reference TRBV9 and TRBJ1-4, the CDR3 gives the full variable domain: DSGVTQTPKHLITATGQRVTLRCSPRSGDLSVYWYQQSLDQGLQFLIQYYNGEERAKGNILERFSAQQFPDLHSELNLSSLELGDSALYFCASSVTPTSGEKLFFGSGTQLSVL.

The rearrangement uses TRBV11-2 and TRBJ2-5, with 8 bases matching TRBD2. Trimming at V came to 6 bases and at J to 4 bases, leaving 13 bases not matched to a gene. Per germline, CDR1 SGHAT and CDR2 FQNNGV. The CDR3 covers 16 residues. The CDR3 loop reads CASSSSGSAGLETQYF. The DNA for the CDR3 is TGTGCCAGCAGTTCAAGCGGGAGCGCGGGTTTAGAGACCCAGTACTTC.